The source of this T cell receptor beta chain is a study of CD8 T cells in Susac syndrome. The RNA input was about 0.5 to 1 ug, and it was reverse transcribed with random hexamers. The method of amplification for TCR beta CDR3 was immunoSEQ multiplex PCR, covering 54 Vbeta and 13 Jbeta. In TCRdb, the immunoSEQ multiplex PCR reads were re-called with MiXCR into one record per CDR3 protein. The profile covers a few hundred thousand distinct CDR3 sequences, with just under 95% appearing a single time and 0.082% taken by the ten largest. Looked up from germline, CDR1 is SGHNT and CDR2 is YYREEE (reference sequence). This CDR3 is built from 14 residues. Trimming shortened V by 5 bases and J by 2 bases, and 13 bases separated the two germline ends. CD8+ and CD4+ T cells circulating in blood were sequenced for TCR beta. The multiple sclerosis control cohort comprised treatment-naive individuals presenting with stable or active relapsing-remitting disease. Both CD4+ and CD8+ T cells were negatively isolated, and TEMRA cells underwent FACS enrichment.

This TCR was recovered from a human donor with multiple sclerosis. The chain joins TRBV5-4 to TRBJ2-5, with D perhaps matching TRBD1 (5 bases). Sequenced material: CD4+ T cells from PBMCs. In nucleotides, the CDR3 is TGTGCCAGCAGTTCTCGACAGTTTCAAGAGACCCAGTACTTC. Translating gives CASSSRQFQETQYF.